A selection of T cell receptor beta chains follows, all from one sample in a study of T cell responses to AZD1222 COVID-19 vaccine. Only in-frame clones appear in the TCRdb table, and some are missing; sequencing was by immunoSEQ multiplex PCR. The sample shows 150,000 to 200,000 clones, around 88% of them seen only once. Specimen: peripheral blood, collected 28 days after the second AZD1222 dose. The receptor set was obtained from an adult who received the AZD1222 COVID-19 vaccine. CDR3s include the opening cysteine and the closing phenylalanine or tryptophan. D genes are given only for firm matches. Expanded clones are given a class, and other clones once, few, many or no size at all.

size	V	J	D	DNA	CDR3
few	TRBV29-1	TRBJ1-3	NA	TGCAGCGTTGGAGGGCAAAACACCATATATTTT	CSVGGQNTIYF
NA	TRBV12-3/TRBV12-4	TRBJ2-1	TRBD1	TGTGCCAGCAGTTTCCCCTCAGGGGGGCAGTTCTTC	CASSFPSGGQFF
NA	TRBV6-2/TRBV6-3	TRBJ1-4	NA	TGTGCCAGCAGTTACCAGTCAACTAATGAAAAACTGTTTTTT	CASSYQSTNEKLFF
NA	TRBV6-1	TRBJ2-3	TRBD2	TGTGCCAGCAGTGAGGTTTTGACTAGCGGGGGGGTCACAGATACGCAGTATTTT	CASSEVLTSGGVTDTQYF
NA	TRBV7-9	TRBJ2-5	TRBD2	TGTGCCAGCGGATGGACTAGCGATCCGGAGACCCAGTACTTC	CASGWTSDPETQYF
NA	TRBV5-1	TRBJ2-3	NA	TGCGCCAGCAGCTTGCCGACAGGGGAGGGTACAGATACGCAGTATTTT	CASSLPTGEGTDTQYF
NA	TRBV11-2	TRBJ2-3	NA	TGTGCCAGCAGCTTGGGGACCCCTCGGGATACGCAGTATTTT	CASSLGTPRDTQYF
NA	TRBV20-1	TRBJ2-4	NA	TGCAGTTCTTCCGGCGGAAACATTCAGTACTTC	CSSSGGNIQYF
NA	TRBV6-2/TRBV6-3	TRBJ2-2	TRBD2	TGTGCCAGCAGTTACGGCGGGGGGAACACCGGGGAGCTGTTTTTT	CASSYGGGNTGELFF
NA	TRBV7-3	TRBJ2-3	TRBD1	TGTGCCAGCAGCTTAATGCCAGGGGGCGGGACAGATACGCAGTATTTT	CASSLMPGGGTDTQYF
NA	TRBV7-2	TRBJ2-5	NA	TGTGCCAGCAGCTTAGTACGGTTGGAGACCCAGTACTTC	CASSLVRLETQYF
NA	TRBV7-9	TRBJ1-6	NA	TGTGCCAGCATCGAGGAGGGGAGCTCCTATAATTCACCCCTCCACTTT	CASIEEGSSYNSPLHF
NA	TRBV6-2/TRBV6-3	TRBJ2-3	TRBD1	TGTGCCAGCAGTTACTCGGGACAGGGGGCGAACACAGATACGCAGTATTTT	CASSYSGQGANTDTQYF
NA	TRBV5-1	TRBJ2-7	TRBD1	TGCGCCAGCAGCACCGGGACAGCCCTCAAGCAGTACTTC	CASSTGTALKQYF
NA	TRBV9	TRBJ1-2	TRBD1	TGTGCCAGCAGCGTAGGACAGGGGCCCTCCTATAACTATGGCTACACCTTC	CASSVGQGPSYNYGYTF
NA	TRBV19	TRBJ2-2	TRBD1	TGTGCCAGTAGCGCAGGGGGCCCGAACACCGGGGAGCTGTTTTTT	CASSAGGPNTGELFF
NA	TRBV7-8	TRBJ1-2	NA	TGTGCCAGCAGCTTGCAGATGCTCGGGGGCCGGAGCTATGGCTACACCTTC	CASSLQMLGGRSYGYTF
NA	TRBV13	TRBJ2-1	NA	TGTGCCAGCCCCGGGGCGGGGCAGTCCTACAATGAGCAGTTCTTC	CASPGAGQSYNEQFF
once	TRBV28	TRBJ2-6	NA	TGTGCCAGCAGTCCCCATGAGGGGTCTGGGGCCAACGTCCTGACTTTC	CASSPHEGSGANVLTF
NA	TRBV5-1	TRBJ2-7	TRBD1	TGCGCCAGCAGCATTGGACAGGGCATCGAGCAGTACTTC	CASSIGQGIEQYF
NA	TRBV14	TRBJ2-5	TRBD1	TGTGCCAGCAGCCAAGATTTTACAGGGGGCGGTCAAGAGACCCAGTACTTC	CASSQDFTGGGQETQYF
once	TRBV5-1	TRBJ2-5	TRBD1	TGCGCCAGCAGCCCGCAGGGGGCAGGGGAGACCCAGTACTTC	CASSPQGAGETQYF
few	TRBV5-6	TRBJ1-3	NA	TGTGCCAGCAGCTTGTTTGCCGTAGGCAACACCATATATTTT	CASSLFAVGNTIYF
once	TRBV5-1	TRBJ2-3	TRBD2	TGCGCCAGCAGCTCAAATAGCGGGGCCGTGGGAGATACGCAGTATTTT	CASSSNSGAVGDTQYF
NA	TRBV3-1/TRBV3-2	TRBJ2-7	TRBD2	TGTGCCAGCAGCCAAGAAGCGGGGGGGCTCTCCATCTACGAGCAGTACTTC	CASSQEAGGLSIYEQYF
NA	TRBV5-1	TRBJ1-4	NA	TGCGCCAGCAGGTTGGACAGTAAACGGGAAAAACTGTTTTTT	CASRLDSKREKLFF
NA	TRBV5-1	TRBJ2-7	NA	TGCGCCAGCAGCTTGGGGGTCAGGGATTCCTACGAGCAGTACTTC	CASSLGVRDSYEQYF
NA	TRBV4-1	TRBJ1-4	TRBD1	TGCGCCATCACCGGTGGGACAGTGGCTTGCCGACTGTTTTTT	CAITGGTVACRLFF
NA	TRBV19	TRBJ1-1	NA	TGTGCCAGTAGTATCGGTCGGTACACTGAAGCTTTCTTT	CASSIGRYTEAFF
NA	TRBV27	TRBJ2-2	NA	TGTGCCAGCAGTACAGGGACGGGAAGCTACACCGGGGAGCTGTTTTTT	CASSTGTGSYTGELFF
NA	TRBV18	TRBJ2-7	NA	TGTGCCAGCTCACCAACCCGTAACGAGCAGTACTTC	CASSPTRNEQYF
NA	TRBV30	TRBJ2-2	NA	TGTGCCTGGAGTGTCGGTTCCACCGGGGAGCTGTTTTTT	CAWSVGSTGELFF
NA	TRBV19	TRBJ2-2	NA	TGTGCCAGTAGTAAGCAGGGACCCGGGGAGCTGTTTTTT	CASSKQGPGELFF
once	TRBV19	TRBJ2-3	NA	TGTGCCAGTTCTACTGACACAGTGGGAACAGATACGCAGTATTTT	CASSTDTVGTDTQYF